The present entry profiles one T cell receptor beta chain with its context. The sample originates from a study of blood T cell repertoires in COVID-19. Study at large: PBMCs, B-cell-depleted T cells, or T cells provided the cDNA or gDNA that made up the material.

Original processing notes: Reference gene primer amplification gave nucleated cell count estimates. Sequencing was performed with immunoSEQ multiplex PCR; in TCRdb, only in-frame clones are kept and a portion is missing. D and trimming come from the DNA, and the V and J calls and clone size come from that table. The sample includes around 91,000 clones, less than 85% of them seen just once. The germline gives CDR1 LGHNA, CDR2 YSLEER. The CDR3 runs to 14 residues. The V gene lost 4 bases and the J gene lost 8 bases, with 12 bases spanning the gap. The specimen sequenced was peripheral blood. The clonotype comes from a man older than 75 with acute or convalescent COVID-19. The rearrangement joins TRBV4-3 to TRBJ1-6; D not resolved. As DNA, the CDR3 is TGCGCCAGCAGCCTCGAAGTCGGGTATTCACCCCTCCACTTT. Translated, it gives CASSLEVGYSPLHF.